This TCR beta chain was captured in a study of control samples from healthy donors and cancer patients. CDR3 length: 14 residues. J gave up 5 bases and V 5 bases, and 8 bases lay outside the gene matches. Germline CDR1 reads LNHDA; CDR2 reads SQIVND (reference sequence). Profiled with immunoSEQ multiplex PCR; TCRdb holds only in-frame clones, not every one. The table has over 100,000 clones, just under 95% seen once. The receptor's source is a man between 18 and 35 years old in good health. The J gene is TRBJ2-5, the V gene TRBV19, with 7 bases aligning to TRBD2. The sequenced material came from blood. In nucleotides, the CDR3 is TGTGCCAGTAGTTGGGCGGGGGAAGGGGAGACCCAGTACTTC. Translating gives CASSWAGEGETQYF.